This is a list of T cell receptor beta chains from one sample in a study of CD8 T cells in ankylosing spondylitis. TCRdb re-called the 5' RACE reads through MiXCR, storing one row per CDR3 protein. The table has roughly 130,000 distinct CDR3 sequences, 7% seen once. The sample taken for sequencing was blood, either unsorted or a sorted T cell fraction (not recorded which). The receptors stem from a male donor with ankylosing spondylitis or in good health (not recorded which). Each CDR3 is given without its conserved first and last residue. The D gene is left open where the match is weak.

V gene	J gene	CDR3 length	D gene	CDR3 protein
TRBV6-5	TRBJ2-5	12	NA	ASSYSEGQETQY
TRBV5-1	TRBJ2-1	11	TRBD1	ASSGTAYNEQF
TRBV5-1	TRBJ2-7	10	NA	ASSNTYYEQY
TRBV5-1	TRBJ2-3	15	TRBD2	ASSLVSSGASTDTQY
TRBV29-1	TRBJ2-3	11	NA	SVEPDGGDTQY
TRBV3-1	TRBJ2-5	14	NA	ASSRDDRGFQETQY
TRBV27	TRBJ2-7	11	NA	ASSTAGALEQY
TRBV5-6	TRBJ2-3	12	NA	ASSLGRGTDTQY
TRBV30	TRBJ1-5	11	NA	AWSGTTDQPQH
TRBV12-3/TRBV12-4	TRBJ2-1	12	NA	ASSYRDGFNEQF